This TCR beta chain appears in the sequencing data of a study of cytomegalovirus exposure and HLA in healthy donors. Findings and caveats of the study: The listing of approximately 160 TCR beta chains classed them as cytomegalovirus-associated. The dataset shows that most TCR sequences were rare, while some public TCRs occurred in many donors. Relative to equally common others, HLA-associated TCR beta chains showed greater clonal expansion in a later analysis.

Vbeta (60) and Jbeta (13) primers were used in the PCR. Source study methods: Roughly 10 million shared chains were among the roughly 78 million unique TCR beta chains that a later analysis counted. Sequencing used immunoSEQ multiplex PCR; TCRdb keeps in-frame clones, though not all of them. The D gene and trimming were derived from the DNA, and the V and J assignments and clone size from that table. Among more than 110,000 clones listed, over 75% were seen once. As to this clone: As yet, its antigen is unknown.

Germline loops: CDR1 MNHEY, CDR2 SVGAGI. V gave up 7 bases and J gave up 4 bases, with 9 bases separating them. This CDR3 is 12 amino acids long. What was sequenced was PBMCs. This rearrangement joins TRBV6-5 to TRBJ2-3; the D is unclear. This clonotype was sampled from a female donor in good health and CMV-seronegative. DNA for the CDR3: TGTGCCAGCATTTCGCGTGCAGATACGCAGTATTTT. It is translated as CASISRADTQYF.